By share of the sample, the clone carrying this TCR beta chain is medium-sized. Its antigen is unknown. The germline gives CDR1 SNHLY, CDR2 FYNNEI. The CDR3 runs 12 residues. Between the trimmed V and J ends, which lost 7 bases and 5 bases, there was a span of 11 bases. The source of the sample is a study of metastatic and nonmetastatic thyroid tumors. Turning to the study itself: A comparison of repertoires was made across blood and tumor or nodule tissue from malignant and benign thyroid patients. Study-wide points: Benign nodules reportedly had significantly lower TCR beta diversity than malignant thyroid tumors in blood and tumor.

No patient had received any treatment before thyroid surgery. The authors' processing: Variation in CDR3 across clinicopathological groups served as the basis for constructing a distant-metastasis classifier in papillary thyroid cancer. TCRdb reprocessed the PCR reads via MiXCR. These V and J calls rely on TCRdb rather than the paper's analysis. This sample has 21,000 or so clones, with approximately 12% found just once. The chain links TRBV2 to TRBJ1-2; possibly TRBD1 for D (5 bases). Source material: blood. The TCR sequence derives from a female donor with papillary thyroid cancer or a benign thyroid nodule (not recorded which). Some clones in this sample may be carry-over from other donors' samples. This chain's CDR3 is CASTQGWYGYTF. The CDR3, as DNA: TGTGCCAGCACCCAGGGTTGGTATGGCTACACCTTC.